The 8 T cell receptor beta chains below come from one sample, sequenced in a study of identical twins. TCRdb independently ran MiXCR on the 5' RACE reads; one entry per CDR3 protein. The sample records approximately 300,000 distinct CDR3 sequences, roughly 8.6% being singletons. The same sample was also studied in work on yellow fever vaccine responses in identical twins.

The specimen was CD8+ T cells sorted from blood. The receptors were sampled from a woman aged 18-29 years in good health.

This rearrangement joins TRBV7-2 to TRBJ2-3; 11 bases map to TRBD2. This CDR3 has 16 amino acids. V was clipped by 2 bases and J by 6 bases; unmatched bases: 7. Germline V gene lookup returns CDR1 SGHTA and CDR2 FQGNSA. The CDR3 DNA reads TGTGCCAGCAGCTTACCCCGGGCTAGCGGGAGGGATACGCAGTATTTT. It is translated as CASSLPRASGRDTQYF.

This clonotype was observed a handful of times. The CDR3 reads CATSDRGRHQPQHF. CDR3 sequence (DNA): TGTGCCACCAGTGATAGGGGGAGGCATCAGCCCCAGCATTTT. The rearrangement uses TRBV24-1 and TRBJ1-5, with D maybe TRBD1 (6 bases). With 3 bases removed from V and 5 bases from J, the gap between germline ends came to 10 bases. The germline V gene encodes CDR1 KGHDR and CDR2 SFDVKD. This CDR3 contains 14 residues.

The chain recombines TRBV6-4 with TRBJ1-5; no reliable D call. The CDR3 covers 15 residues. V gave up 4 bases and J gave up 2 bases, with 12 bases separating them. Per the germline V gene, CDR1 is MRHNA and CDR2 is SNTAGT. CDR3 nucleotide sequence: TGTGCCAGCAGTGCAGGCGAGGGAGGCAATCAGCCCCAGCATTTT. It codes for CASSAGEGGNQPQHF.

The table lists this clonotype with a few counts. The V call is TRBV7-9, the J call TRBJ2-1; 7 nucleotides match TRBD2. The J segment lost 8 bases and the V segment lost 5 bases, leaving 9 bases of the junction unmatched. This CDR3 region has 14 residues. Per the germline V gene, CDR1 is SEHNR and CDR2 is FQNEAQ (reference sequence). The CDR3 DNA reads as TGTGCCAGCAGCCCTTCAGCGGGACCCTATGAGCAGTTCTTC. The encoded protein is CASSPSAGPYEQFF.

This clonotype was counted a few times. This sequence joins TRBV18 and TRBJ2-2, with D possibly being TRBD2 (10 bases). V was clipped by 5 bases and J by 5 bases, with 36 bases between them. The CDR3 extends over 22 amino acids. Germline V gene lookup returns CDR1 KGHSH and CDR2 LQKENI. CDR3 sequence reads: CASSELQGASASGSISTGELFF. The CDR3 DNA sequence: TGTGCCAGCTCAGAACTACAGGGGGCGTCGGCTAGCGGGAGTATTTCGACCGGGGAGCTGTTTTTT.

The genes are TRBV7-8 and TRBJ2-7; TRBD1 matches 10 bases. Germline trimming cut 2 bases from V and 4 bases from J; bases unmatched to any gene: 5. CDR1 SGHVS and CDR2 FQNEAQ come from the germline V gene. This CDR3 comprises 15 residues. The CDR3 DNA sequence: TGTGCCAGCAGCTTAAGGGGACAGGGGTCTTACGAGCAGTACTTC. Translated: CASSLRGQGSYEQYF.

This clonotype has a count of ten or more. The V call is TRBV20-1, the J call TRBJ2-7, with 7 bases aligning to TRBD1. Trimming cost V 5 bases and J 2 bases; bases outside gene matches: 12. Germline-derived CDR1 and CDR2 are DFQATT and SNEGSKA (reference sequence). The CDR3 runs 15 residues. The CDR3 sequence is CSAQRQGQIPYEQYF. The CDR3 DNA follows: TGCAGTGCTCAGAGACAGGGTCAGATACCCTACGAGCAGTACTTC.

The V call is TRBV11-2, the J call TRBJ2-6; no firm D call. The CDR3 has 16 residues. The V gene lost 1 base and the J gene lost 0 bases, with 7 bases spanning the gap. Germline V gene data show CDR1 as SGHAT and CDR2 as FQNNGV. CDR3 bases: TGTGCCAGCAGCTTAGGTCGGAACTCTGGGGCCAACGTCCTGACTTTC. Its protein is CASSLGRNSGANVLTF.